This entry lists 10 T cell receptor beta chains sequenced from one sample in a study of blood T cell repertoires in COVID-19. The repertoire was sequenced with immunoSEQ multiplex PCR; TCRdb's copy has only in-frame clones and lacks some. The table includes roughly 63,000 clones, 60% to 75% detected once. The material sequenced was peripheral blood. All receptors derive from a woman of 80 years or more with acute or convalescent COVID-19.

The chain carries TRBV7-2 and TRBJ2-1; TRBD2 might be the D (5 bases). The V and J ends lost 4 bases and 1 base respectively, with 11 bases between them. CDR1 is SGHTA, CDR2 FQGNSA, per germline. This CDR3 has 15 amino acids. The CDR3 here is CASSSREGSYNEQFF. CDR3 nucleotide sequence: TGTGCCAGCAGCTCTCGCGAGGGATCCTACAATGAGCAGTTCTTC.

The chain combines TRBV5-1 with TRBJ2-1, with 9 nucleotides matching TRBD2. With V trimmed by 2 bases and J by 5 bases, 2 bases remained unmatched. Germline V CDR1 and CDR2: SGHRS, YFSETQ. CDR3 length: 14 amino acids. DNA of the CDR3: TGCGCCAGCAGCTTCGGGACTAGCAACAATGAGCAGTTCTTC. This translates into CASSFGTSNNEQFF. Full variable domain (missing parts from reference TRBV5-1 and TRBJ2-1): KAGVTQTPRYLIKTRGQQVTLSCSPISGHRSVSWYQQTPGQGLQFLFEYFSETQRNKGNFPGRFSGRQFSNSRSEMNVSTLELGDSALYLCASSFGTSNNEQFFGPGTRLTVL.

The chain uses TRBV5-1 and TRBJ2-3; 9 bases match TRBD2. Germline CDR1 reads SGHRS; CDR2 reads YFSETQ. This CDR3 region has 15 residues. V lost 3 bases, J lost 2 bases, and 4 bases stayed unmatched. The CDR3 here is CASSSGLADTDTQYF. The CDR3 DNA follows: TGCGCCAGCAGCTCGGGACTAGCAGACACAGATACGCAGTATTTT.

V is TRBV5-6 and J is TRBJ1-2; 8 bases line up with TRBD1. The CDR3 totals 15 residues. Germline V gene sequence: CDR1 SGHDT, CDR2 YYEEEE. V lost 4 bases to trimming and J lost 4 bases; unmatched junction nucleotides: 9. CDR3 nucleotide sequence: TGTGCCAGCAGCCCCAGGGCAGGGGGCGTCTATGGCTACACCTTC. Its translation is CASSPRAGGVYGYTF. Full variable domain (outside the CDR3, taken from reference TRBV5-6 and TRBJ1-2): DAGVTQSPTHLIKTRGQQVTLRCSPKSGHDTVSWYQQALGQGPQFIFQYYEEEERQRGNFPDRFSGHQFPNYSSELNVNALLLGDSALYLCASSPRAGGVYGYTFGSGTRLTVV.

This clone was detected only a few times. This rearrangement joins TRBV7-9 to TRBJ2-3, with 7 bases fitting TRBD2. This CDR3 spans 11 amino acids. V lost 5 bases, J lost 12 bases, and 5 bases stayed unmatched. The germline gives CDR1 SEHNR, CDR2 FQNEAQ (reference sequence). In nucleotides, the CDR3 is TGTGCCAGCAGCAAGCTAGCGGAACAGTATTTT. It encodes CASSKLAEQYF.

CDR3 DNA sequence: TGCGCCAGCAGCTTGGGGACAGGGAGCTCCTACGAGCAGTACTTC. Protein: CASSLGTGSSYEQYF. The chain has TRBV5-1 and TRBJ2-7; 8 nucleotides agree with TRBD1. CDR1 SGHRS and CDR2 YFSETQ come from the germline V gene. V trimming: 0 bases; J trimming: 0 bases; junction bases outside the gene matches: 2. CDR3 length: 15 residues.

J is TRBJ2-5 and V is TRBV7-9, with 10 bases identical to TRBD1. V lost 6 bases and J lost 2; bases outside the gene matches: 12. CDR3 length equals 17 residues. From germline, CDR1 is SEHNR and CDR2 FQNEAQ (reference sequence). The CDR3 protein is CASSRRDRGLWQETQYF. CDR3 nucleotides: TGTGCCAGCAGTCGAAGGGACAGGGGATTATGGCAAGAGACCCAGTACTTC.

V usage is TRBV19 and J usage is TRBJ2-1; the D is unclear. Per germline, CDR1 LNHDA and CDR2 SQIVND (reference sequence). Trimming took 0 bases from V and 7 from J, leaving 13 bases between them. The CDR3 runs to 15 residues. CDR3 amino acids: CASSIEARSMNEQFF. The CDR3, as DNA: TGTGCCAGTAGTATAGAGGCGCGGTCCATGAATGAGCAGTTCTTC. The whole variable domain, filled in from reference TRBV19 and TRBJ2-1, reads DGGITQSPKYLFRKEGQNVTLSCEQNLNHDAMYWYRQDPGQGLRLIYYSQIVNDFQKGDIAEGYSVSREKKESFPLTVTSAQKNPTAFYLCASSIEARSMNEQFFGPGTRLTVL.

This clone was detected only once. The chain has TRBV18 and TRBJ1-1; 12 nucleotides agree with TRBD1. CDR3 length equals 17 residues. The V segment lost 5 bases and the J segment 4 bases; nucleotides outside the gene matches: 11. The germline V gene encodes CDR1 KGHSH and CDR2 LQKENI. The CDR3 loop is CASSLLLGDRGPTEAFF. CDR3 coding DNA: TGTGCCAGCTCATTACTTCTCGGGGACAGGGGGCCCACTGAAGCTTTCTTT. The whole variable domain, remainder taken from reference TRBV18 and TRBJ1-1, is NAGVMQNPRHLVRRRGQEARLRCSPMKGHSHVYWYRQLPEEGLKFMVYLQKENIIDESGMPKERFSAEFPKEGPSILRIQQVVRGDSAAYFCASSLLLGDRGPTEAFFGQGTRLTVV.

This clone turned up a few times. The chain links TRBV27 to TRBJ2-3, with a weak D call TRBD1 (7 bases). V lost 3 bases to trimming and J lost 11 bases, with 12 bases between them. Looked up from germline, CDR1 is MNHEY and CDR2 is SMNVEV (reference sequence). The CDR3 length is 12 residues. The chain's CDR3 is CASSFIQGGQYF. CDR3 nucleotide sequence: TGTGCCAGCAGTTTCATCCAGGGGGGGCAGTATTTT.